The next 13 T cell receptor beta chains were all read from a single sample in a study of cytomegalovirus exposure and HLA in healthy donors. The PCR was carried out with 60 Vbeta primers and 13 Jbeta primers. Assay used: immunoSEQ multiplex PCR; TCRdb lists only in-frame clones, some missing. The table lists around 250,000 clones, around 90% of them singletons. The specimen was PBMCs. These receptors all stem from a girl aged 2 to 9 in good health and CMV-seronegative.

Concerning this clone: One end of the junction does not line up with germline, which may come from a read error. The chain has TRBV11-2 and TRBJ1-1; perhaps TRBD1 as D (5 bases). Germline V gene data show CDR1 as SGHAT and CDR2 as FQNNGV. The CDR3 contains 11 residues. Here the CDR3 DNA reads TGTGCCAGCAGCGTCGAAAGGGGTCCGGCGTTT. It translates to CASSVERGPAF.

Worth noting for this clone: Its ends do not fully match the called genes, so a read error is possible. The rearrangement links TRBV9 to TRBJ2-2; 8 bases are a match to TRBD2. This CDR3 comprises 17 residues. Germline loops: CDR1 SGDLS, CDR2 YYNGEE. DNA for the CDR3: TGTGCCAGCAGCGTAGCTACGGGGGGGGCGAACACCTGGGAGCTGTTTTTT. This translates into CASSVATGGANTWELFF.

To note about this clone: The sample contains more than one DNA sequence encoding this CDR3. V usage is TRBV9 and J usage is TRBJ2-7; 12 bases are shared with TRBD2. The ends lost 2 bases at V and 3 bases at J; junction bases unmatched: 0. Germline values: CDR1 SGDLS, CDR2 YYNGEE. The CDR3 loop spans 14 amino acids. The DNA for the CDR3 is TGTGCCAGCAGCGTGGGACTAGCGGGCTACGAGCAGTACTTC. Amino acid sequence: CASSVGLAGYEQYF.

This chain connects TRBV28 to TRBJ1-1; the match to TRBD1 covers 9 bases. V dropped 1 base and J dropped 8; count of bases not matched to a gene: 5. The CDR3 extends over 14 amino acids. Per germline, CDR1 MDHEN and CDR2 SYDVKM. CDR3 in DNA: TGTGCCAGCAGTTTATCGGGGGACAGGGTAGAAGCTTTCTTT. It specifies CASSLSGDRVEAFF.

The chain has TRBV19 and TRBJ1-5, with TRBD1 identical over 7 bases. The germline V gene has CDR1 LNHDA and CDR2 SQIVND (reference sequence). The CDR3 has 15 amino acids. Germline trimming cut 6 bases from V and 0 bases from J; bases unmatched to any gene: 5. CDR3 residues: CASRDRWDSNQPQHF. In DNA form, the CDR3 reads TGTGCCAGTAGGGACAGGTGGGATAGCAATCAGCCCCAGCATTTT.

The V gene is TRBV23-1, the J gene TRBJ1-5, with D tentatively TRBD1 (5 bases). TRBV23-1 is placed among ORFs of uncertain function. V lost 8 bases to trimming and J lost 5 bases, with 19 bases between them. This CDR3 has 15 amino acids. CDR3 sequence: CASPTPPGEDQPQHF. Written as DNA, the CDR3 is TGCGCCAGCCCCACCCCCCCGGGGGAAGATCAGCCCCAGCATTTT.

The genes are TRBV18 and TRBJ2-5; TRBD2 aligns across 14 bases. J was trimmed by 5 bases and V by 5 bases; bases with no gene match: 13. The germline gives CDR1 KGHSH, CDR2 LQKENI. The length of the CDR3 is 18 residues. This CDR3 is CASSEGTSGGPLRETQYF. The CDR3 region has the DNA TGTGCCAGCTCAGAGGGGACTAGCGGGGGCCCCCTCCGGGAGACCCAGTACTTC.

This chain links TRBV6-5 with TRBJ2-5; TRBD2 might be the D (7 bases). Germline assignment: CDR1 MNHEY and CDR2 SVGAGI. V was shortened by 0 bases and J by 5 bases, with 13 bases between the two germline ends. The CDR3 totals 15 residues. CDR3 in DNA: TGTGCCAGCAGTTACTCTCGGGGGGCACAGGAGACCCAGTACTTC. Residues: CASSYSRGAQETQYF.

The chain carries TRBV5-4 and TRBJ2-2; a weak D match, TRBD2 (5 bases). The germline CDR1 and CDR2 sequences are SGHNT and YYREEE (reference sequence). V was shortened by 4 bases and J by 1 base, with 20 bases between the two germline ends. The CDR3 is 18 amino acids. CDR3 bases: TGTGCCAGCAGCCGGGGTAAACGCCCAGACGAGAACACCGGGGAGCTGTTTTTT. As protein: CASSRGKRPDENTGELFF.

The CDR3 DNA is TGTGCCAGCAGCGAGTGGGGAGTCGTCGACACCGGGGAGCTGTTTTTT. It translates to CASSEWGVVDTGELFF. The chain is built from TRBV5-4 and TRBJ2-2; D might be TRBD2 (5 bases). V was trimmed by 4 bases and J by 3 bases, leaving 16 bases between them. Germline V gene lookup returns CDR1 SGHNT and CDR2 YYREEE (reference sequence). CDR3 size: 16 residues.

This chain connects TRBV19 to TRBJ2-2, with TRBD1 identical over 8 bases. Losses at the gene ends were 8 bases for V and 4 bases for J; bases not matched to a gene: 6. Germline-derived CDR1 and CDR2 are LNHDA and SQIVND (reference sequence). The CDR3 has 14 amino acids. CDR3 in DNA: TGTGCCAGTTGGACAGGGTTGGGCACCGGGGAGCTGTTTTTT. Protein product: CASWTGLGTGELFF.

This clone has only one observation. The V call is TRBV6-5, the J call TRBJ1-6; weak D call: TRBD1 (5 bases). The germline V gene has CDR1 MNHEY and CDR2 SVGAGI. The CDR3 has 14 residues. The germline V and J ends were trimmed by 6 bases and 4 bases, with 10 bases remaining between them. The CDR3 DNA sequence: TGTGCCAGCAGCCAACGACAGTATAATTCACCCCTCCACTTT. It encodes CASSQRQYNSPLHF.

The rearrangement uses TRBV2 and TRBJ2-3; D gene unclear. The V gene lost 5 bases and the J gene lost 3 bases, with 3 bases spanning the gap. CDR1 is SNHLY and CDR2 is FYNNEI in the germline V gene. The CDR3 length is 11 residues. CDR3 DNA: TGTGCCAGCAGTACTACAGATACGCAGTATTTT. Amino acid sequence: CASSTTDTQYF.